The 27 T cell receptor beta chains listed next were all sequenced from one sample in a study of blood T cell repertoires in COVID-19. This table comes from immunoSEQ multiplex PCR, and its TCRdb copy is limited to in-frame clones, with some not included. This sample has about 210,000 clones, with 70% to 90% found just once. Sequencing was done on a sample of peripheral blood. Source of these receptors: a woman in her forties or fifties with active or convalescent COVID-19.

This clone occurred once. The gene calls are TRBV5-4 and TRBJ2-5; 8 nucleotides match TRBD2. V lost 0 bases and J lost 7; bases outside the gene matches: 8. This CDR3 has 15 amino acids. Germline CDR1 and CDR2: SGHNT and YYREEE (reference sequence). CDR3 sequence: CASSLAGGGGLTQYF. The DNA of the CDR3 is TGTGCCAGCAGCTTGGCCGGGGGGGGCGGTTTGACCCAGTACTTC.

This CDR3 reads CASSLLSTGNTIYF. For the CDR3, the DNA is TGTGCCAGCAGCTTACTTTCTACCGGAAACACCATATATTTT. The chain recombines TRBV7-2 with TRBJ1-3; D call uncertain. Trimming took 2 bases from V and 4 from J, leaving 9 bases between them. The germline gives CDR1 SGHTA, CDR2 FQGNSA. This CDR3 contains 14 residues.

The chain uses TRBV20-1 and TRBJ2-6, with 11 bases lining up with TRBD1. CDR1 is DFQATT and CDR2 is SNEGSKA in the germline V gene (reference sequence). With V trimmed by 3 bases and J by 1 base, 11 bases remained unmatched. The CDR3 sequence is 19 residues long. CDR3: CSASGHSGTGGSGANVLTF. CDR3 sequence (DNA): TGCAGTGCTAGTGGGCATTCCGGGACAGGGGGTTCTGGGGCCAACGTCCTGACTTTC.

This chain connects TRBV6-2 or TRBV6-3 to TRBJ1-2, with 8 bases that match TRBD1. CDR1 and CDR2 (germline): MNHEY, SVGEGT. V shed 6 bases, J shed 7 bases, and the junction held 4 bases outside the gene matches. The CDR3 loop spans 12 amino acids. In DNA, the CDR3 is TGTGCCAGCAGCACAGGGGGTCGTGGCTACACCTTC. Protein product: CASSTGGRGYTF.

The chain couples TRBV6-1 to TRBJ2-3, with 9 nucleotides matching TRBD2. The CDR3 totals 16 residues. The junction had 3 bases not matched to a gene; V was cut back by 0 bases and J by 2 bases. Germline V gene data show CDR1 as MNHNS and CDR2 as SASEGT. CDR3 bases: TGTGCCAGCAGTGAAGCCGTAGCGGGGGCCACAGATACGCAGTATTTT. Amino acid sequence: CASSEAVAGATDTQYF.

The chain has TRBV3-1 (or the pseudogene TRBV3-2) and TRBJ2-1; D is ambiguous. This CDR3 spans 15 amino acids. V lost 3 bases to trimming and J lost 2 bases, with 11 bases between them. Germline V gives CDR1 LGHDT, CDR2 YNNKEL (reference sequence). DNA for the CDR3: TGTGCCAGCAGCCAGGTAGGAGAGCCCTACAATGAGCAGTTCTTC. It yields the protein CASSQVGEPYNEQFF.

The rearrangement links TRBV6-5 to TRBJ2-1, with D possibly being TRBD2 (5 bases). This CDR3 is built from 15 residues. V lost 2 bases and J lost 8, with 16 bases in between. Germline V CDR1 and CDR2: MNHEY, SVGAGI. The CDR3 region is CASSYGTRNRDEQFF. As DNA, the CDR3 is TGTGCCAGCAGTTACGGTACTAGGAATAGGGATGAGCAGTTCTTC.

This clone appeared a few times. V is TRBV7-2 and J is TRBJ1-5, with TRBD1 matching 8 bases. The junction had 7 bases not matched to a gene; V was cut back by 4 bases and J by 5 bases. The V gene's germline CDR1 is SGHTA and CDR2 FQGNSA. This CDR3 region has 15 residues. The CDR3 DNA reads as TGTGCCAGCAGCTCACAGACAGGGGTCGATCAGCCCCAGCATTTT. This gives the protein CASSSQTGVDQPQHF.

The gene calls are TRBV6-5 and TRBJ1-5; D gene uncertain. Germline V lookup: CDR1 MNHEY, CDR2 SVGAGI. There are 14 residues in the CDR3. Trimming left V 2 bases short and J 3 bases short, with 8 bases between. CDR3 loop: CASSYGQFNQPQHF. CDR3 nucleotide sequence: TGTGCCAGCAGTTACGGGCAGTTCAATCAGCCCCAGCATTTT.

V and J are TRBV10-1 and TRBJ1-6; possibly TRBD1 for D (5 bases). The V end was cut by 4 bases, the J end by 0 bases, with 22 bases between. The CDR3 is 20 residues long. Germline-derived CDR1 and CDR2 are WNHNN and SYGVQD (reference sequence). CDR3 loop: CASSVRPGQAGNSYNSPLHF. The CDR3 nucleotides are TGCGCCAGCAGTGTTAGGCCAGGGCAAGCGGGGAACTCCTATAATTCACCCCTCCACTTT.

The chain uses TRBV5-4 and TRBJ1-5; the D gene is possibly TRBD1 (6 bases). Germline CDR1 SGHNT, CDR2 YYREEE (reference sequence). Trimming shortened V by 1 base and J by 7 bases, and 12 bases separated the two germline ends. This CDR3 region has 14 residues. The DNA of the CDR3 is TGTGCCAGCAGCTTGTGGGGGCGCGGGCAGCCCCAGCATTTT. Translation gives CASSLWGRGQPQHF.

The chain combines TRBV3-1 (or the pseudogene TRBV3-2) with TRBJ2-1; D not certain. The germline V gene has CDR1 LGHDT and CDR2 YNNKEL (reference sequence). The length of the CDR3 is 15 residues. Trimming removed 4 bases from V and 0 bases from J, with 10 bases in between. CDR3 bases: TGTGCCAGCAGCCCTTACAGCCTCTCCTACAATGAGCAGTTCTTC. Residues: CASSPYSLSYNEQFF.

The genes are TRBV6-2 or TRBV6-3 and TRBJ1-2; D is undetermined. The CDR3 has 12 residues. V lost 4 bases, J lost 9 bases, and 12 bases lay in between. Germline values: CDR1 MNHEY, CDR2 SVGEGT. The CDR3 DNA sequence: TGTGCCAGCAGTTCCCTAGGGAGAAGCTACACCTTC. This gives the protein CASSSLGRSYTF.

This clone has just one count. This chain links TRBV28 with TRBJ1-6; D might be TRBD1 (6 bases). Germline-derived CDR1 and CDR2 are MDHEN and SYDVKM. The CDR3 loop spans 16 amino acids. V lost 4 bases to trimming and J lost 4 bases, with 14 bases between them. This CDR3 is CASSWSGGSYNSPLHF. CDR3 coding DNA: TGTGCCAGCAGTTGGTCGGGGGGCTCTTATAATTCACCCCTCCACTTT.

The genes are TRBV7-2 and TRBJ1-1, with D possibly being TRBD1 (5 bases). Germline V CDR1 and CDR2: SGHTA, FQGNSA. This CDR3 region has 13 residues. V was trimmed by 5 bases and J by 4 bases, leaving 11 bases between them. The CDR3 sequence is CASSRREGTEAFF. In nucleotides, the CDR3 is TGTGCCAGCAGCCGCAGGGAGGGCACTGAAGCTTTCTTT.

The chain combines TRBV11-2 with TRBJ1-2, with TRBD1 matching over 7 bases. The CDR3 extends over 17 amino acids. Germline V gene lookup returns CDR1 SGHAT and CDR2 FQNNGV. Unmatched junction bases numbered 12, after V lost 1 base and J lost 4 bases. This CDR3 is CASSLVGAGGPGYGYTF. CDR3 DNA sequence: TGTGCCAGCAGCTTAGTGGGGGCAGGGGGTCCGGGCTATGGCTACACCTTC. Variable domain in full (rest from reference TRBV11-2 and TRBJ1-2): EAGVAQSPRYKIIEKRQSVAFWCNPISGHATLYWYQQILGQGPKLLIQFQNNGVVDDSQLPKDRFSAERLKGVDSTLKIQPAKLEDSAVYLCASSLVGAGGPGYGYTFGSGTRLTVV.

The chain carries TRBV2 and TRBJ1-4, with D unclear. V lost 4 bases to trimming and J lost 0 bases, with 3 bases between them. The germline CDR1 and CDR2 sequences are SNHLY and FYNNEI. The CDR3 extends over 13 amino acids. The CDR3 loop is CASSGATNEKLFF. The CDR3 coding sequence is TGTGCCAGCAGTGGCGCAACTAATGAAAAACTGTTTTTT.

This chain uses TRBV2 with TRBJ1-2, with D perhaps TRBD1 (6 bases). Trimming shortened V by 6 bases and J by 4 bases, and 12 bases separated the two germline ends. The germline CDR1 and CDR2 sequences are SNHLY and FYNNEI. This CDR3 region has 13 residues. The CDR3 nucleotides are TGTGCCAGCAGCCTCGGACAGCTCTATGGCTACACCTTC. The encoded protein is CASSLGQLYGYTF.

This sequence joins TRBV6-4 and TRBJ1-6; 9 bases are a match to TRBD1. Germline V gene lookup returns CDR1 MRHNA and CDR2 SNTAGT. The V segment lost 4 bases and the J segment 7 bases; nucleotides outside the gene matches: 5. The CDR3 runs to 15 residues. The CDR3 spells CASSAGQGPNSPLHF. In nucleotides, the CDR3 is TGTGCCAGCAGTGCCGGACAGGGGCCCAATTCACCCCTCCACTTT.

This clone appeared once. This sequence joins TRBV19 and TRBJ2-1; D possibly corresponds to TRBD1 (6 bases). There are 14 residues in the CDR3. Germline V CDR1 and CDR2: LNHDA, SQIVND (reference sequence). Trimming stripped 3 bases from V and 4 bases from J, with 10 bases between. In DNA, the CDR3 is TGTGCCAGTAGTATTGGACAGTCATACAATGAGCAGTTCTTC. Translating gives CASSIGQSYNEQFF.

The CDR3 reads CSATRGVTNNEQFF. The CDR3 bases are TGCAGCGCCACCAGGGGGGTAACCAACAATGAGCAGTTCTTC. V usage is TRBV29-1 and J usage is TRBJ2-1, with a possible D match to TRBD1 (7 bases). The CDR3 runs to 14 residues. The germline V gene has CDR1 SQVTM and CDR2 ANQGSEA. Trimming took off 7 bases at V and 5 bases at J, with 18 bases between the two ends.

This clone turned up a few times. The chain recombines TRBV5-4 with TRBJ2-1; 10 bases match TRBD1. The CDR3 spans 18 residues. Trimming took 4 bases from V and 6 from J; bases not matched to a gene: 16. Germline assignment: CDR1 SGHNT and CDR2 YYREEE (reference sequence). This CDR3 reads CASSRAGTGETRSNEQFF. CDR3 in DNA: TGTGCCAGCAGCCGAGCTGGGACAGGGGAGACCCGAAGCAATGAGCAGTTCTTC. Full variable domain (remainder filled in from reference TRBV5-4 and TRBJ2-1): ETGVTQSPTHLIKTRGQQVTLRCSSQSGHNTVSWYQQALGQGPQFIFQYYREEENGRGNFPPRFSGLQFPNYSSELNVNALELDDSALYLCASSRAGTGETRSNEQFFGPGTRLTVL.

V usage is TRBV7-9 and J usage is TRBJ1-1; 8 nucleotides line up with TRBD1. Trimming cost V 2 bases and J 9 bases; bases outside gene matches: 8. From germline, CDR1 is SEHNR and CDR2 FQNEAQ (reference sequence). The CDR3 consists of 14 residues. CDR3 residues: CASSLSDRGGKAFF. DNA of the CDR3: TGTGCCAGCAGCTTATCAGACAGGGGAGGTAAAGCTTTCTTT. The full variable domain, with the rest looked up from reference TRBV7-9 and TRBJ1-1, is DTGVSQNPRHKITKRGQNVTFRCDPISEHNRLYWYRQTLGQGPEFLTYFQNEAQLEKSRLLSDRFSAERPKGSFSTLEIQRTEQGDSAMYLCASSLSDRGGKAFFGQGTRLTVV.

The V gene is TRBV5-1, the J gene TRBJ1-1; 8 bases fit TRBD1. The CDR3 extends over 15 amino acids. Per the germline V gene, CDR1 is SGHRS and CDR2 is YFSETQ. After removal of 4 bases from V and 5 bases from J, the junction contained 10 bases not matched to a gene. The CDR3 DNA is TGCGCCAGCAGCCGGGGAGACAGGGGATCGACTGAAGCTTTCTTT. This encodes CASSRGDRGSTEAFF.

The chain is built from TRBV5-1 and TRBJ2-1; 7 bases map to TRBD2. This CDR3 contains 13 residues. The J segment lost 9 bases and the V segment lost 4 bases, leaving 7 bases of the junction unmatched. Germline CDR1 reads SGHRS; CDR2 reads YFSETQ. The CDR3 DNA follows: TGCGCCAGCAGCAGGACTAGAGGCCGTGAGCAGTTCTTC. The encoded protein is CASSRTRGREQFF.

Here the CDR3 DNA reads TGCGCCAGCAGCTTGGCCGAGGGCTACGAGCAGTACTTC. This codes for CASSLAEGYEQYF. The V call is TRBV5-1, the J call TRBJ2-7, with D maybe TRBD2 (5 bases). In germline, CDR1 is SGHRS, CDR2 YFSETQ. This CDR3 region has 13 residues. V lost 0 bases and J lost 3, with 7 bases in between.

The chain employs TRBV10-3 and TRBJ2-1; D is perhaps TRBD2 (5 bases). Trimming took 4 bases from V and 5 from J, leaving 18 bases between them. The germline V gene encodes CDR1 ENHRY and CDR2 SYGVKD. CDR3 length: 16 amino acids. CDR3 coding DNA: TGTGCCATCAGTGTCTTTGTGGCGGACTGGGACAATGAGCAGTTCTTC. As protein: CAISVFVADWDNEQFF.